This T cell receptor (beta chain) was captured by sequencing in a study of OX40 agonist ivuxolimab in advanced cancers. Study-level results: At 0.1 to 3.0 mg/kg and by week 6, CD4+ and CD8+ T cells in the blood had expanded clonally. Some nonresponders also had low normalized T-cell clonal expansion.

This clone was observed a few times. Its antigen is unidentified. Trimming removed 2 bases at V and 0 bases at J, with 16 bases between. The CDR3 totals 17 residues. Germline CDR1 reads MGHRA; CDR2 reads YSYEKL. Profiling relied on immunoSEQ multiplex PCR, and the TCRdb table lists in-frame clones only, not all of them. The repertoire includes about 60,000 clones, roughly 84% of them detected once, and roughly 0.6% sits in the top ten. The gene calls are TRBV4-1 and TRBJ1-2; tentative D call: TRBD1 (6 bases). This TCR came from an adult with an advanced solid tumor such as melanoma, head and neck, liver or kidney cancer. The material was CD4+ or CD8+ T cells sorted from blood, obtained in a trial of the OX40 agonist ivuxolimab. The CDR3 bases are TGCGCCAGCAGCCAAATCATGGGGGGCTTAGCTAACTATGGCTACACCTTC. It is translated as CASSQIMGGLANYGYTF.